Shown below are 6 T cell receptor beta chains from a single sample sequenced in a study of cytomegalovirus exposure and HLA in healthy donors. Sequencing was performed with immunoSEQ multiplex PCR; in TCRdb, only in-frame clones are kept and a portion is missing. This sample carries approximately 140,000 clones, around four fifths of them seen once, and the ten largest clones take about 1.5%. The sequenced sample was PBMCs. Receptor source: a woman in her thirties in good health and CMV-seronegative.

Only a few counts were recorded for this clone. The rearrangement uses TRBV28 and TRBJ1-5; 12 bases line up with TRBD1. The trim removed 5 bases at V and 6 bases at J, leaving 5 bases unmatched. Per the germline V gene, CDR1 is MDHEN and CDR2 is SYDVKM. This CDR3 has 15 amino acids. The CDR3 region is CASSDGTGGSQPQHF. The CDR3 DNA is TGTGCCAGCAGTGACGGGACAGGGGGCTCTCAGCCCCAGCATTTT. Full variable domain (remainder filled in from reference TRBV28 and TRBJ1-5): DVKVTQSSRYLVKRTGEKVFLECVQDMDHENMFWYRQDPGLGLRLIYFSYDVKMKEKGDIPEGYSVSREKKERFSLILESASTNQTSMYLCASSDGTGGSQPQHFGDGTRLSIL.

In this sample, this clone turned up a few times. This chain uses TRBV28 with TRBJ2-7; tentatively, D is TRBD2 (6 bases). V was cut by 8 bases and J by 8 bases, with 25 bases left in between. CDR1 is MDHEN, CDR2 SYDVKM, per germline. The CDR3 is 15 residues long. The CDR3 reads CASGPGEGGLGKQYF. The CDR3 DNA reads TGTGCCAGCGGACCGGGAGAGGGAGGCTTAGGGAAGCAGTACTTC.

The J gene is TRBJ1-2, the V gene TRBV18; D may be TRBD1 (5 bases). The length of the CDR3 is 15 residues. V lost 4 bases and J 6 bases, leaving 18 bases between the germline ends. Germline V CDR1 and CDR2: KGHSH, LQKENI. CDR3 in amino acids: CASSLRSREGDGYTF. CDR3 nucleotide sequence: TGTGCCAGCTCACTTAGAAGCAGGGAAGGGGATGGCTACACCTTC.

The V call is TRBV12-5, the J call TRBJ2-1, with 11 bases lining up with TRBD1. Germline values: CDR1 LGHNT, CDR2 FRNRAP. Trimming cost V 4 bases and J 7 bases; bases outside gene matches: 6. This CDR3 is 15 amino acids long. In nucleotides, the CDR3 is TGTGCTAGTGGTTACCCGGACAGGGGGCAGAATGAGCAGTTCTTC. This translates into CASGYPDRGQNEQFF.

The rearrangement uses TRBV5-4 and TRBJ1-1, with D maybe TRBD1 (5 bases). The V gene lost 2 bases and the J gene lost 1 base, with 12 bases spanning the gap. CDR1 SGHNT and CDR2 YYREEE come from the germline V gene (reference sequence). The CDR3 contains 15 residues. Here the CDR3 reads CASSFGRTTNTEAFF. Here the CDR3 DNA reads TGTGCCAGCAGCTTTGGTCGGACAACGAACACTGAAGCTTTCTTT.

V and J are TRBV5-1 and TRBJ2-7; D is perhaps TRBD2 (5 bases). The CDR3 runs 14 residues. The germline V gene encodes CDR1 SGHRS and CDR2 YFSETQ. With 0 bases removed from V and 3 bases from J, the gap between germline ends came to 10 bases. As DNA, the CDR3 is TGCGCCAGCAGCTTGGTAGGGAGAGACTACGAGCAGTACTTC. This codes for CASSLVGRDYEQYF.